This is a list of T cell receptor beta chains from one sample in a study of Ad26.COV2.S vaccination and SARS-CoV-2 variants. Clones were sequenced by immunoSEQ multiplex PCR, and TCRdb holds only the in-frame ones, with some missing. The data show fewer than 600,000 clones, with approximately 90% seen just once and more than 1.5% held by the top ten. This specimen was peripheral blood, taken in a trial of Ad26.COV2.S vaccine versus placebo. The receptors were sampled from a person aged 18-60 years who received the Ad26.COV2.S COVID-19 vaccine or a placebo. The CDR3 runs from the conserved cysteine through the conserved F or W. A D gene is named only where the DNA matches it firmly. The size entry is marked missing in some rows and otherwise reads once, few, many or a size class.

>NA|NA|TRBJ2-5|13|TRBV7-2
CASSGWGDETQYF
TGTGCCAGCAGCGGTTGGGGGGACGAGACCCAGTACTTC
>TRBD2|NA|TRBJ2-7|15|TRBV18
CASSPGTSGLGEQYF
TGTGCCAGCTCACCGGGGACTAGTGGCCTGGGGGAGCAGTACTTC
>NA|NA|TRBJ1-1|13|TRBV29-1
CSVVETGGTEAFF
TGCAGCGTTGTGGAGACAGGAGGTACTGAAGCTTTCTTT
>TRBD1|NA|TRBJ1-1|14|TRBV6-2/TRBV6-3
CASSRQGGRTEAFF
TGTGCCAGCAGCCGACAGGGGGGAAGGACTGAAGCTTTCTTT
>TRBD1|NA|TRBJ1-1|14|TRBV6-5
CASSRPEGATEAFF
TGTGCCAGCAGTCGACCCGAGGGGGCCACTGAAGCTTTCTTT
>NA|NA|TRBJ2-1|15|TRBV10-1
CASSESWGAYNEQFF
TGCGCCAGCAGTGAGTCGTGGGGGGCCTACAATGAGCAGTTCTTC
>NA|NA|TRBJ2-3|15|TRBV18
CASSPREQSTDTQYF
TGTGCCAGCTCACCAAGGGAACAGAGCACAGATACGCAGTATTTT
>NA|NA|TRBJ1-1|14|TRBV6-5
CASSYFPGNTEAFF
TGTGCCAGCAGTTACTTTCCGGGGAACACTGAAGCTTTCTTT
>TRBD2|NA|TRBJ2-3|16|TRBV5-8
CASSQKTSVVTDTQYF
TGTGCCAGCAGCCAAAAAACTAGCGTCGTAACAGATACGCAGTATTTT
>TRBD2|NA|TRBJ2-1|15|TRBV9
CASSKGLAVGNEQFF
TGTGCCAGCAGCAAGGGACTAGCGGTTGGTAATGAGCAGTTCTTC
>NA|NA|TRBJ2-4|9|TRBV20-1
CSAPNIQYF
TGCAGTGCTCCAAACATTCAGTACTTC
>NA|NA|TRBJ2-3|14|TRBV7-2
CASSLGLSTDTQYF
TGTGCCAGCAGCTTAGGGCTCTCCACAGATACGCAGTATTTT
>TRBD1|NA|TRBJ2-3|16|TRBV7-9
CASSFLVNRGSDTQYF
TGTGCCAGCAGCTTTTTGGTAAACAGGGGATCAGATACGCAGTATTTT
>NA|NA|TRBJ2-7|13|TRBV7-9
CASSLEGGYEQYF
TGTGCCAGCAGCTTAGAGGGGGGGTACGAGCAGTACTTC
>NA|NA|TRBJ2-2|14|TRBV7-6
CASSSRINTGELFF
TGTGCCAGCAGCTCCCGTATAAACACCGGGGAGCTGTTTTTT
>NA|NA|TRBJ1-4|16|TRBV28
CASSSTRDGTNEKLFF
TGTGCCAGCAGTTCAACCCGGGACGGAACTAATGAAAAACTGTTTTTT
>TRBD2|NA|TRBJ2-1|16|TRBV4-3
CASSQFLAGGHDEQFF
TGCGCCAGCAGCCAGTTCCTAGCGGGGGGGCACGATGAGCAGTTCTTC
>NA|NA|TRBJ1-1|16|TRBV5-5
CASSPQVSFMNTEAFF
TGTGCCAGCAGCCCACAGGTTTCCTTTATGAACACTGAAGCTTTCTTT
>NA|NA|TRBJ2-2|16|TRBV5-4
CASSSHRGSATGELFF
TGTGCCAGCAGCTCTCACAGAGGGTCGGCCACCGGGGAGCTGTTTTTT
>NA|NA|TRBJ2-5|14|TRBV19
CASRVTGGAETQYF
TGTGCCAGTAGGGTCACCGGGGGCGCGGAGACCCAGTACTTC
>NA|NA|TRBJ1-3|16|TRBV6-5
CASSYSTPTSGNTIYF
TGTGCCAGCAGTTACTCGACTCCGACCTCTGGAAACACCATATATTTT
>TRBD1|NA|TRBJ1-4|15|TRBV7-9
CASSRMGQGREKLFF
TGTGCCAGCAGCCGAATGGGACAGGGTCGTGAAAAACTGTTTTTT
>TRBD2|NA|TRBJ2-3|13|TRBV28
CATSGTSDDTQYF
TGTGCCACCAGCGGGACTAGCGACGATACGCAGTATTTT
>NA|NA|TRBJ2-3|12|TRBV29-1
CSVDYQSDTQYF
TGCAGCGTTGACTATCAGTCGGATACGCAGTATTTT
>NA|once|TRBJ2-3|15|TRBV30
CAWGRTSGGTDTQYF
TGTGCCTGGGGGCGGACGTCGGGGGGCACAGATACGCAGTATTTT
>NA|NA|TRBJ1-5|14|TRBV6-1
CASSDNTGYQPQHF
TGTGCCAGCAGTGACAATACAGGGTATCAGCCCCAGCATTTT